What follows describes a single T cell receptor (beta chain). Its antigen is not known. The repertoire was sequenced with immunoSEQ multiplex PCR; TCRdb's copy has only in-frame clones and lacks some. Here the sample table reports 30,000 to 40,000 clones. These data are taken from a study of T cells in women clearing cervical HPV infection. About the research overall: Donors had HPV16-related CIN3 or worse; 2 had invasive cancer. HLA type stays a possible confounder, typing being limited.

Study-wide findings and caveats: T-cell numbers per sample were unknown and may explain richness differences. Combining TCR richness with V gene abundances gave roughly 0.8 AUC.

Sequenced material: blood buffy coat. This sequence was found in a woman between 18 and 69 years old with a cervical HPV16 infection that either progressed to CIN3+ or cleared (not recorded which).

CDR3 DNA, as far as it was read: TGTGCCAGCAGCGTTAGCGGGGGACAAGAGACC. This translates into CASSVSGGQET. The full CDR3 is CASSVSGGQETQYF. The J gene is TRBJ2-5, the V gene TRBV5-4; the match to TRBD2 covers 9 bases. The read comes to an end 3 residues before the CDR3 does, leaving the germline J gene to fill in the end. The V segment lost 4 bases and the J segment 2 bases; nucleotides outside the gene matches: 3. CDR3 length equals 14 residues. Germline V gives CDR1 SGHNT, CDR2 YYREEE (reference sequence).